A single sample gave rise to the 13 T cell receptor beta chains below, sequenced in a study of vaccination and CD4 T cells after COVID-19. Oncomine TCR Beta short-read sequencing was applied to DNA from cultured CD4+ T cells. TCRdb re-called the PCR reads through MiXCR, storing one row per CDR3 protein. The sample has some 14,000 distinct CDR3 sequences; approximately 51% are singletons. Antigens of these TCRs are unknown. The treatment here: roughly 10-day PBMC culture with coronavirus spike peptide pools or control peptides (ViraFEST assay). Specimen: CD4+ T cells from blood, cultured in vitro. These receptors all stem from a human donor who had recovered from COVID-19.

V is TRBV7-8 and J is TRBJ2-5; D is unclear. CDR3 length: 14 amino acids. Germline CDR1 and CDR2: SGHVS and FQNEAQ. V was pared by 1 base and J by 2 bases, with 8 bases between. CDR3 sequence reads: CASSLVTRQETQYF. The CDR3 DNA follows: TGTGCCAGCAGCTTAGTAACGCGACAAGAGACCCAGTACTTC.

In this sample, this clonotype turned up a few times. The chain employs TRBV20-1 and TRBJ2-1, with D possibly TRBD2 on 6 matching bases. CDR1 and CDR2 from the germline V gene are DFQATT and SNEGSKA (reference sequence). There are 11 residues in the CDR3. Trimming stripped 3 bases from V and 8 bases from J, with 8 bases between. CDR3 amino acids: CSASLAHEQFF. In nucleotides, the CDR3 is TGCAGTGCTAGCCTAGCGCATGAGCAGTTCTTC.

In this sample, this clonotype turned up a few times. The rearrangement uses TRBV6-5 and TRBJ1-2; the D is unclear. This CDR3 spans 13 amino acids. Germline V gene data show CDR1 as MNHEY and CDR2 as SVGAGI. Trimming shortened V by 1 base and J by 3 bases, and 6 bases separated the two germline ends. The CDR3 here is CASSYFSYYGYTF. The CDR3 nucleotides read TGTGCCAGCAGTTACTTTTCATACTATGGCTACACCTTC.

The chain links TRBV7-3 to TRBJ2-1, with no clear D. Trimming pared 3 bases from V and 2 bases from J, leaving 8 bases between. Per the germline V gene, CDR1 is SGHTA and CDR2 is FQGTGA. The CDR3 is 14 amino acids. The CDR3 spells CASSFEAPYNEQFF. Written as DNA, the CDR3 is TGTGCCAGCAGCTTTGAGGCCCCCTACAATGAGCAGTTCTTC. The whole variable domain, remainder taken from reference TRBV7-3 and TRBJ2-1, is GAGVSQTPSNKVTEKGKYVELRCDPISGHTALYWYRQSLGQGPEFLIYFQGTGAADDSGLPNDRFFAVRPEGSVSTLKIQRTERGDSAVYLCASSFEAPYNEQFFGPGTRLTVL.

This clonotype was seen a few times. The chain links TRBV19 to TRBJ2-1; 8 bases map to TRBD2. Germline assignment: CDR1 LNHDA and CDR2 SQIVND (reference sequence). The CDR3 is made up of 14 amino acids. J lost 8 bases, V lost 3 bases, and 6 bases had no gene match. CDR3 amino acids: CASSMTSGSYEQFF. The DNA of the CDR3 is TGTGCCAGTAGTATGACAAGCGGGAGCTATGAGCAGTTCTTC.

The CDR3 coding sequence is TGTGCCAGCAGTTTAATGTCCGGGACAGGAGTGGGGGAGCAGTTCTTC. This translates into CASSLMSGTGVGEQFF. J is TRBJ2-1 and V is TRBV27, with 8 bases fitting TRBD1. This CDR3 has 16 residues. The V gene's germline CDR1 is MNHEY and CDR2 SMNVEV (reference sequence). V lost 2 bases, J lost 10 bases, and 13 bases stayed unmatched.

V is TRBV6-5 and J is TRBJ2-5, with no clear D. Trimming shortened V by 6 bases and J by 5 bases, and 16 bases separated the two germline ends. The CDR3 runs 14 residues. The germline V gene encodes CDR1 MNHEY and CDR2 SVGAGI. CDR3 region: CASSSSDLDETQYF. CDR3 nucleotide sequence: TGTGCCAGCAGCTCCTCGGACCTTGACGAGACCCAGTACTTC.

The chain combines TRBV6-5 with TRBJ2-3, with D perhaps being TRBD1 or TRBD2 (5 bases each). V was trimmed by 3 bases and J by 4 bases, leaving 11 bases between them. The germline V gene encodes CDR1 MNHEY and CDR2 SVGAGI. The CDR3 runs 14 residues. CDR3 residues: CASSYGLGADTQYF. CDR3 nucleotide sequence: TGTGCCAGCAGTTATGGGCTGGGGGCAGATACGCAGTATTTT.

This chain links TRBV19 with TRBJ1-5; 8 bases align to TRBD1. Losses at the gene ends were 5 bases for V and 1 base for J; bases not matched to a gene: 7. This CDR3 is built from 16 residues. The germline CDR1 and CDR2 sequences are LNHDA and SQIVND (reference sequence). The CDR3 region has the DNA TGTGCCAGTAGTCCCGGACAGGGCTTCAGCAATCAGCCCCAGCATTTT. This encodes CASSPGQGFSNQPQHF. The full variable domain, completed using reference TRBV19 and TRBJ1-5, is DGGITQSPKYLFRKEGQNVTLSCEQNLNHDAMYWYRQDPGQGLRLIYYSQIVNDFQKGDIAEGYSVSREKKESFPLTVTSAQKNPTAFYLCASSPGQGFSNQPQHFGDGTRLSIL.

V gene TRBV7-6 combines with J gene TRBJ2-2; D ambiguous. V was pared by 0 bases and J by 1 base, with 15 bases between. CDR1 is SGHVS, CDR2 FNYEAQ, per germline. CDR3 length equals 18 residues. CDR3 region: CASSLAVSSPGNTGELFF. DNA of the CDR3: TGTGCCAGCAGCTTAGCGGTTAGCAGTCCCGGGAACACCGGGGAGCTGTTTTTT.

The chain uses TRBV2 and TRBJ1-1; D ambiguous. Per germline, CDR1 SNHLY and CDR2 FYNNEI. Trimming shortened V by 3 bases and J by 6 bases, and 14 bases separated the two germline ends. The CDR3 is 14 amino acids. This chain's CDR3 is CASSDDGVRAEAFF. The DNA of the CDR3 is TGTGCCAGCAGTGATGATGGGGTTCGTGCTGAAGCTTTCTTT. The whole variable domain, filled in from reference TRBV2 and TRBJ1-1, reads EPEVTQTPSHQVTQMGQEVILRCVPISNHLYFYWYRQILGQKVEFLVSFYNNEISEKSEIFDDQFSVERPDGSNFTLKIRSTKLEDSAMYFCASSDDGVRAEAFFGQGTRLTVV.

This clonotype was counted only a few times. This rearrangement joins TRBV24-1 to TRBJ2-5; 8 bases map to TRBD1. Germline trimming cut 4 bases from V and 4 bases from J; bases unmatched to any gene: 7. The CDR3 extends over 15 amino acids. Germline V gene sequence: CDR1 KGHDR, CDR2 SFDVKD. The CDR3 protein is CATSDPRTGTETQYF. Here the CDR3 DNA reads TGTGCCACCAGTGACCCCCGGACAGGGACAGAGACCCAGTACTTC.

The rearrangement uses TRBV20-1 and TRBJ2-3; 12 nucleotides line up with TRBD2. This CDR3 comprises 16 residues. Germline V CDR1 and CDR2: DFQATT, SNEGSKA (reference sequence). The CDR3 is CRGLAGPQIGTDTQYF. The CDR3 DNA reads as TGCAGGGGACTAGCGGGTCCTCAAATTGGCACAGATACGCAGTATTTT.